Following are 26 T cell receptor beta chains from one sample sequenced in a study of T cell repertoires in cytomegalovirus infection. TCRdb re-called the reads through MiXCR, storing one row per CDR3 protein. The sample includes roughly 230,000 distinct CDR3 sequences, about 18% of them seen just once. The sample consisted of CD8+ T cells from PBMCs. The receptor set was obtained from a human donor in good health (CMV status not recorded). Some clones in this sample may be carry-over from other donors' samples.

The rearrangement uses TRBV7-9 and TRBJ2-3, with TRBD2 matching over 8 bases. The CDR3 sequence is 16 residues long. Germline V gene data show CDR1 as SEHNR and CDR2 as FQNEAQ (reference sequence). V was pared by 4 bases and J by 1 base, with 7 bases of the junction left unmatched. CDR3 protein: CASSYGPGLGTDTQYF. In nucleotides, the CDR3 is TGTGCCAGCAGCTATGGACCGGGACTAGGCACAGATACGCAGTATTTT.

This clonotype was found a few times. The chain uses TRBV6-5 and TRBJ1-2, with no clear D. V dropped 3 bases and J dropped 5 bases, with 10 bases sitting between them. Germline assignment: CDR1 MNHEY and CDR2 SVGAGI. CDR3 length: 13 residues. The CDR3 DNA is TGTGCCAGCAGTTATTCCGGCCTATATGGCTACACCTTC. Protein sequence: CASSYSGLYGYTF.

A few counts support this clonotype. This chain uses TRBV7-9 with TRBJ2-3; 8 bases line up with TRBD1. This CDR3 contains 16 residues. After removal of 1 base from V and 4 bases from J, the junction contained 7 bases not matched to a gene. In germline, CDR1 is SEHNR, CDR2 FQNEAQ (reference sequence). The DNA for the CDR3 is TGTGCCAGCAGCTTAGATGACAGGGGCTTTCCAGATACGCAGTATTTT. Its translation: CASSLDDRGFPDTQYF.

About this clonotype: It may be a read error: a sequence one base away is much more abundant. V and J are TRBV28 and TRBJ2-4, with 12 positions matching TRBD1. The CDR3 sequence is 22 residues long. CDR1 is MDHEN, CDR2 SYDVKM, per germline. This chain's CDR3 is CASNKGRGQGAGGLLAKDIQYF. CDR3 coding DNA: TGTGCCAGCAATAAGGGCAGGGGACAGGGGGCCGGGGGCCTACTAGCCAAAGACATTCAGTACTTC.

This clonotype was seen at least ten times. The genes are TRBV7-6 and TRBJ2-7; 8 positions agree with TRBD1. CDR3 length equals 16 residues. Looked up from germline, CDR1 is SGHVS and CDR2 is FNYEAQ. Germline trimming cut 0 bases from V and 5 bases from J; bases unmatched to any gene: 9. The CDR3 is CASSLANGQGRNEQYF. Here the CDR3 DNA reads TGTGCCAGCAGCTTAGCTAATGGACAGGGAAGGAACGAGCAGTACTTC.

The chain has TRBV7-9 and TRBJ2-7; TRBD1 matches 7 bases. This CDR3 is built from 14 residues. CDR1 SEHNR and CDR2 FQNEAQ come from the germline V gene (reference sequence). V lost 5 bases and J lost 6; bases outside the gene matches: 10. The CDR3: CASSPGTVTGEQYF. The DNA for the CDR3 is TGTGCCAGCAGCCCCGGGACAGTAACGGGCGAGCAGTACTTC.

This sequence joins TRBV29-1 and TRBJ2-7; the D gene could be TRBD1 or TRBD2 (6 bases each). The V gene lost 6 bases and the J gene lost 0 bases, with 15 bases spanning the gap. This CDR3 spans 14 amino acids. The germline gives CDR1 SQVTM, CDR2 ANQGSEA. In nucleotides, the CDR3 is TGCAGCGTCGGGGGCTACGTGAGCTCCTACGAGCAGTACTTC. Its translation: CSVGGYVSSYEQYF.

At least ten counts were recorded for this clonotype. V usage is TRBV12-3 or TRBV12-4 and J usage is TRBJ2-3, with 7 positions matching TRBD1. The CDR3 runs to 15 residues. J was trimmed by 2 bases and V by 3 bases; bases with no gene match: 5. DNA for the CDR3: TGTGCCAGCAGTTTTGGGACAGCTTACACAGATACGCAGTATTTT. This gives the protein CASSFGTAYTDTQYF.

This clonotype was observed a few times. The chain employs TRBV27 and TRBJ2-3; D is unclear. The V end was cut by 5 bases, the J end by 5 bases, with 14 bases between. This CDR3 comprises 14 residues. Per the germline V gene, CDR1 is MNHEY and CDR2 is SMNVEV (reference sequence). DNA for the CDR3: TGTGCCAGCAGTCCCCGATTTGGCGGAGATACGCAGTATTTT. It translates to CASSPRFGGDTQYF.

This clonotype was seen many times. The rearrangement joins TRBV7-9 to TRBJ2-3; possible D gene TRBD2, 6 bases. This CDR3 spans 21 amino acids. Germline V gene sequence: CDR1 SEHNR, CDR2 FQNEAQ (reference sequence). V was shortened by 5 bases and J by 2 bases, with 32 bases between the two germline ends. CDR3 residues: CASSPGRGLGTWVVATDTQYF. Written as DNA, the CDR3 is TGTGCCAGCAGCCCCGGTCGGGGACTGGGGACTTGGGTGGTGGCCACAGATACGCAGTATTTT.

The V call is TRBV19, the J call TRBJ1-5; maybe TRBD1 (6 bases). Deletions cut 7 bases from V and 4 bases from J, with 14 bases between. The CDR3 covers 14 residues. Germline CDR1 is LNHDA and CDR2 is SQIVND (reference sequence). CDR3 sequence reads: CASTPGGANQPQHF. For the CDR3, the DNA is TGTGCCAGTACACCGGGGGGGGCTAATCAGCCCCAGCATTTT.

The chain joins TRBV29-1 to TRBJ2-6; TRBD1 aligns across 7 bases. CDR1 and CDR2 (germline): SQVTM, ANQGSEA. V trimming: 4 bases; J trimming: 0 bases; junction bases outside the gene matches: 12. The CDR3 sequence is 18 residues long. In nucleotides, the CDR3 is TGCAGCGTTGTCGACCCTAGGGACAGAGACTCTGGGGCCAACGTCCTGACTTTC. This gives the protein CSVVDPRDRDSGANVLTF.

This clonotype turned up a few times. The chain is built from TRBV7-8 and TRBJ1-5, with D uncertain. CDR1 SGHVS and CDR2 FQNEAQ come from the germline V gene. This CDR3 has 18 residues. The germline V and J ends were trimmed by 2 bases and 3 bases, with 20 bases remaining between them. DNA of the CDR3: TGTGCCAGCAGCTTAAATGTTTATGGCCCTGCGACCAATCAGCCCCAGCATTTT. This sequence encodes CASSLNVYGPATNQPQHF.

V and J are TRBV5-5 and TRBJ2-7; 7 positions match TRBD1. This CDR3 is 16 amino acids long. Germline loops: CDR1 SGHKS, CDR2 YYEKEE (reference sequence). The J segment lost 4 bases and the V segment lost 4 bases, leaving 14 bases of the junction unmatched. The CDR3, as DNA: TGTGCCAGCAGCGCCTCTCAGGGGGACAGAGCTTACGAGCAGTACTTC. This translates into CASSASQGDRAYEQYF.

The table lists this clonotype with many counts. This chain connects TRBV12-3 or TRBV12-4 to TRBJ1-1; the D is unclear. The CDR3 loop spans 12 amino acids. The V gene lost 2 bases and the J gene lost 4 bases, with 5 bases spanning the gap. CDR3: CASSLMPTEAFF. In nucleotides, the CDR3 is TGTGCCAGCAGTTTAATGCCCACTGAAGCTTTCTTT.

This clonotype was detected only a few times. The V and J genes are TRBV9 and TRBJ2-3, with D possibly being TRBD1 (7 bases). Germline CDR1 is SGDLS and CDR2 is YYNGEE. The CDR3 is 17 residues long. V dropped 0 bases and J dropped 3 bases, with 17 bases sitting between them. CDR3 sequence: CASSVAGLTGRTDTQYF. The CDR3 coding sequence is TGTGCCAGCAGCGTAGCGGGTCTGACAGGGAGGACAGATACGCAGTATTTT.

This clonotype was seen ten or more times. The V call is TRBV28, the J call TRBJ2-7; a weak D match, TRBD1 (6 bases). Germline V CDR1 and CDR2: MDHEN, SYDVKM. Trimming left V 8 bases short and J 1 base short, with 9 bases between. The CDR3 spans 12 residues. In DNA, the CDR3 is TGTGCCAGCTTGGACAGTTCCTACGAGCAGTACTTC. Residues: CASLDSSYEQYF.

This clonotype was seen ten or more times. This rearrangement joins TRBV7-8 to TRBJ2-7; TRBD2 might be the D (5 bases). Germline V lookup: CDR1 SGHVS, CDR2 FQNEAQ. Trimming removed 2 bases from V and 4 bases from J, with 12 bases in between. This CDR3 spans 14 amino acids. This CDR3 reads CASSLFLATYEQYF. CDR3 DNA: TGTGCCAGCAGCTTATTCCTAGCAACATACGAGCAGTACTTC. The entire variable domain, with the rest obtained from reference TRBV7-8 and TRBJ2-7, is as follows: GAGVSQSPRYKVAKRGQDVALRCDPISGHVSLFWYQQALGQGPEFLTYFQNEAQLDKSGLPSDRFFAERPEGSVSTLKIQRTQQEDSAVYLCASSLFLATYEQYFGPGTRLTVT.

This chain links TRBV2 with TRBJ2-7, with 7 bases fitting TRBD1. Germline V gene data show CDR1 as SNHLY and CDR2 as FYNNEI. The CDR3 sequence is 14 residues long. The V and J ends lost 1 base and 6 bases, in that order; junction bases with no gene match: 6. The CDR3, as DNA: TGTGCCAGCAGTGAAGGCAGGGGGAGACCCGAGCAGTACTTC. Translated: CASSEGRGRPEQYF. The full variable domain, in which reference TRBV2 and TRBJ2-7 provide the parts outside the CDR3, is EPEVTQTPSHQVTQMGQEVILRCVPISNHLYFYWYRQILGQKVEFLVSFYNNEISEKSEIFDDQFSVERPDGSNFTLKIRSTKLEDSAMYFCASSEGRGRPEQYFGPGTRLTVT.

This clonotype was seen at least ten times. The genes are TRBV11-2 and TRBJ2-7, with TRBD2 matching 13 bases. From germline, CDR1 is SGHAT and CDR2 FQNNGV. This CDR3 comprises 17 residues. The junction had 6 bases not matched to a gene; V was cut back by 2 bases and J by 2 bases. CDR3: CASSLRGLAGVTYEQYF. Here the CDR3 DNA reads TGTGCCAGCAGCTTAAGAGGACTAGCGGGGGTCACCTACGAGCAGTACTTC.

DNA for the CDR3: TGCGCCAGCAGCCAATCAGGGGCGAGTAACACTGAAGCTTTCTTT. Protein sequence: CASSQSGASNTEAFF. The rearrangement uses TRBV4-1 and TRBJ1-1; a weak D match, TRBD1 (6 bases). Looked up from germline, CDR1 is MGHRA and CDR2 is YSYEKL. CDR3 length equals 15 residues. V lost 2 bases to trimming and J lost 2 bases, with 12 bases between them.

This clonotype was detected a few times. The chain links TRBV9 to TRBJ2-5, with TRBD1 matching over 7 bases. CDR1 is SGDLS, CDR2 YYNGEE, per germline. This CDR3 contains 15 residues. Trimming took 3 bases from V and 1 from J; bases not matched to a gene: 6. CDR3 residues: CASSAGQLTQETQYF. Written as DNA, the CDR3 is TGTGCCAGCAGCGCGGGACAGTTGACCCAAGAGACCCAGTACTTC.

This clonotype showed up many times. V and J are TRBV7-2 and TRBJ1-6; tentative D call: TRBD1 (6 bases). This CDR3 has 17 residues. Trimming removed 0 bases from V and 9 bases from J, with 18 bases in between. The germline gives CDR1 SGHTA, CDR2 FQGNSA. CDR3 loop: CASSLASTGRETSPLHF. The CDR3 nucleotides are TGTGCCAGCAGCTTAGCTTCTACAGGGAGGGAAACTTCACCCCTCCACTTT.

In its sample, this clonotype was seen many times. This sequence joins TRBV7-8 and TRBJ2-5, with 10 bases fitting TRBD1. The germline gives CDR1 SGHVS, CDR2 FQNEAQ. The CDR3 runs to 15 residues. The V and J ends lost 5 bases and 1 base, in that order; junction bases with no gene match: 4. The DNA for the CDR3 is TGTGCCAGCAGCCGCGGGACAGGGGTCCAAGAGACCCAGTACTTC. It translates to CASSRGTGVQETQYF.

This clonotype was picked up a small number of times. The rearrangement links TRBV7-6 to TRBJ2-7; TRBD2 might be the D (6 bases). V lost 5 bases, J lost 2 bases, and 13 bases lay in between. This CDR3 has 14 residues. The germline V gene has CDR1 SGHVS and CDR2 FNYEAQ. For the CDR3, the DNA is TGTGCCAGCAGCCTCGGCGGGAACGCCTACGAGCAGTACTTC. It yields the protein CASSLGGNAYEQYF.

The chain carries TRBV5-4 and TRBJ2-7; possible D gene TRBD1, 7 bases. Trimming removed 4 bases from V and 2 bases from J, with 13 bases in between. Germline CDR1 and CDR2: SGHNT and YYREEE (reference sequence). The CDR3 spans 14 residues. CDR3 nucleotides: TGTGCCAGCAGCCAGGGACAGCGGGCCTACGAGCAGTACTTC. Its protein is CASSQGQRAYEQYF.